One T cell receptor beta chain is described in this entry. CDR1 is ENHRY and CDR2 is SYGVKD in the germline V gene. The V end lost 3 bases, the J end lost 0 bases, and 15 bases lay between the germline ends. The CDR3 is made up of 16 amino acids. This sample was included in a study of blood T cell repertoires in COVID-19. Study as a whole: PBMCs, B-cell-depleted T cells, or T cells were the source of the cDNA or gDNA that made up the material.

As handled by the study authors: Reference gene primer amplification gave nucleated cell count estimates. Assay: immunoSEQ multiplex PCR; the TCRdb copy retains only in-frame clones and omits some. The V and J calls and clone size were taken over from that table, and D and trimming were inferred from the DNA. The sample has about 140,000 clones; 75% to 90% are singletons. The sequence was obtained from a man between 65 and 85 years old who had been exposed to COVID-19. V usage is TRBV10-3 and J usage is TRBJ2-7, with no clear D. Sequenced input: PBMCs or T cells enriched from blood (not recorded which). This CDR3 is CAISDPGRSSSYEQYF. The CDR3 DNA sequence: TGTGCCATCAGTGATCCTGGTCGGAGTAGCTCCTACGAGCAGTACTTC.